Listed below are T cell receptor beta chains from one sample, sequenced in a study of cytomegalovirus exposure and HLA in healthy donors. TCRdb's copy holds only in-frame clones and misses some; the assay was immunoSEQ multiplex PCR. This table has approximately 89,000 clones, around two thirds appearing once. Sequencing input: PBMCs. The receptors were gathered from a woman aged 30 to 39 in good health and CMV-seropositive. Each CDR3 is given with its conserved first and last residue. The order of the fields is J gene, clone size, CDR3 length, V gene, D gene, CDR3 DNA, CDR3 protein. A D gene is named only where the DNA matches it firmly. For some rows the clone size is stated as once, few or many, or as a class when expanded; others skip it.

j_call: TRBJ2-1
clone_size: few
cdr3_length: 13
v_call: TRBV27
d_call: NA
cdr3_nt: TGTGCCAGCAGTTTTGGGACTGACAATGAGCAGTTCTTC
cdr3_aa: CASSFGTDNEQFF

j_call: TRBJ2-1
clone_size: NA
cdr3_length: 14
v_call: TRBV5-1
d_call: NA
cdr3_nt: TGCGCCAGCAGCCAACACGGGACAAACAATGAGCAGTTCTTC
cdr3_aa: CASSQHGTNNEQFF

j_call: TRBJ1-2
clone_size: NA
cdr3_length: 14
v_call: TRBV19
d_call: NA
cdr3_nt: TGTGCCAGTAGTATAGACAGCGATAACTATGGCTACACCTTC
cdr3_aa: CASSIDSDNYGYTF

j_call: TRBJ2-6
clone_size: NA
cdr3_length: 15
v_call: TRBV7-3
d_call: NA
cdr3_nt: TGTGCCAGCAGCTTTCGGGGCTCTGGGGCCAACGTCCTGACTTTC
cdr3_aa: CASSFRGSGANVLTF

j_call: TRBJ1-6
clone_size: few
cdr3_length: 16
v_call: TRBV15
d_call: NA
cdr3_nt: TGTGCCACCAGCAGAGATGCGGTGCCCTATAATTCACCCCTCCACTTT
cdr3_aa: CATSRDAVPYNSPLHF

j_call: TRBJ2-6
clone_size: NA
cdr3_length: 17
v_call: TRBV7-9
d_call: TRBD1
cdr3_nt: TGTTCCAGCAGCCTGGGACAGGGGGGGACTGGGGCCAACGTCCTGACTTTC
cdr3_aa: CSSSLGQGGTGANVLTF

j_call: TRBJ2-7
clone_size: NA
cdr3_length: 15
v_call: TRBV10-3
d_call: NA
cdr3_nt: TGTGCCATCAGTGAGCCGGACAGTAGCTCCTACGAGCAGTACTTC
cdr3_aa: CAISEPDSSSYEQYF

j_call: TRBJ2-1
clone_size: NA
cdr3_length: 15
v_call: TRBV2
d_call: NA
cdr3_nt: TGTGCCAGCAGGCAACGGGGGAGCTCCTACAATGAGCAGTTCTTC
cdr3_aa: CASRQRGSSYNEQFF

j_call: TRBJ1-2
clone_size: once
cdr3_length: 17
v_call: TRBV7-6
d_call: TRBD1
cdr3_nt: TGTGCCAGCAGCTTAGGACAGACGGGACAGGGGTTTTATGGCTACACCTTC
cdr3_aa: CASSLGQTGQGFYGYTF

j_call: TRBJ2-5
clone_size: NA
cdr3_length: 14
v_call: TRBV7-9
d_call: NA
cdr3_nt: TGTGCCAGCAGCTTAGCGGGGCTAATGGAGACCCAGTACTTC
cdr3_aa: CASSLAGLMETQYF

j_call: TRBJ2-1
clone_size: NA
cdr3_length: 17
v_call: TRBV19
d_call: NA
cdr3_nt: TGTGCCAGTACCACGGAGGCGGGGTCGGGGTCCTACAATGAGCAGTTCTTC
cdr3_aa: CASTTEAGSGSYNEQFF

j_call: TRBJ2-7
clone_size: NA
cdr3_length: 13
v_call: TRBV28
d_call: TRBD1
cdr3_nt: TGTGCCAGCAGCCGGGACAGCTCCTACGAGCAGTACTTC
cdr3_aa: CASSRDSSYEQYF

j_call: TRBJ1-2
clone_size: NA
cdr3_length: 14
v_call: TRBV4-1
d_call: TRBD1
cdr3_nt: TGCGCCAGCAGCCAAGAGGGACAGGGGATTGGCTACACCTTC
cdr3_aa: CASSQEGQGIGYTF

j_call: TRBJ1-1
clone_size: once
cdr3_length: 13
v_call: TRBV28
d_call: TRBD1
cdr3_nt: TGTGCCAGCAGTGAGAGACAGGGGAATGAAGCTTTCTTT
cdr3_aa: CASSERQGNEAFF

j_call: TRBJ1-6
clone_size: NA
cdr3_length: 15
v_call: TRBV2
d_call: NA
cdr3_nt: TGTGCCAGCGGGCCGATAAGCTCCTATAATTCACCCCTCCACTTT
cdr3_aa: CASGPISSYNSPLHF

j_call: TRBJ2-3
clone_size: NA
cdr3_length: 16
v_call: TRBV4-1
d_call: TRBD2
cdr3_nt: TGCGCCAGCAGCCAAGGGGTCAGCGGGGGCACAGATACGCAGTATTTT
cdr3_aa: CASSQGVSGGTDTQYF

j_call: TRBJ2-1
clone_size: NA
cdr3_length: 15
v_call: TRBV10-3
d_call: TRBD2
cdr3_nt: TGTGCCATCAGAGAGGCTAGCGGGGCCCAGTATGAGCAGTTCTTC
cdr3_aa: CAIREASGAQYEQFF

j_call: TRBJ2-7
clone_size: NA
cdr3_length: 15
v_call: TRBV28
d_call: TRBD2
cdr3_nt: TGTGCCAGCAGGGGGATCAGCGGGGGGGCCGAAGAGCAGTACTTC
cdr3_aa: CASRGISGGAEEQYF

j_call: TRBJ1-4
clone_size: NA
cdr3_length: 13
v_call: TRBV7-9
d_call: NA
cdr3_nt: TGTGCCAGCAGCGTGGGGGCGGATGAAAAACTGTTTTTT
cdr3_aa: CASSVGADEKLFF

j_call: TRBJ1-2
clone_size: NA
cdr3_length: 15
v_call: TRBV2
d_call: NA
cdr3_nt: TGTGCCAGCAAGCAGATCGGGTTCACTAACTATGGCTACACCTTC
cdr3_aa: CASKQIGFTNYGYTF

j_call: TRBJ1-5
clone_size: NA
cdr3_length: 14
v_call: TRBV7-2
d_call: NA
cdr3_nt: TGTGCCAGCAGCTTAGTGGAGGGCGGTCAGCCCCAGCATTTT
cdr3_aa: CASSLVEGGQPQHF

j_call: TRBJ2-7
clone_size: NA
cdr3_length: 15
v_call: TRBV5-6
d_call: TRBD1
cdr3_nt: TGTGCCAGCAGCCCGCTCGGGACAGACTCCTACGAGCAGTACTTC
cdr3_aa: CASSPLGTDSYEQYF

j_call: TRBJ2-7
clone_size: NA
cdr3_length: 15
v_call: TRBV6-1
d_call: TRBD1
cdr3_nt: TGTGCCAGCAGTGTGAAAGGGACAGGTTCCTACGAGCAGTACTTC
cdr3_aa: CASSVKGTGSYEQYF

j_call: TRBJ2-1
clone_size: few
cdr3_length: 15
v_call: TRBV21-1
d_call: NA
cdr3_nt: TGTGCCAGCAGCCCCGACAGTAATAAGGGCAATGAGCAGTTCTTC
cdr3_aa: CASSPDSNKGNEQFF

j_call: TRBJ1-2
clone_size: NA
cdr3_length: 14
v_call: TRBV7-9
d_call: NA
cdr3_nt: TGTTCCAGCAGCCCGCGGGGGGATAACTATGGCTACACCTTC
cdr3_aa: CSSSPRGDNYGYTF

j_call: TRBJ2-3
clone_size: NA
cdr3_length: 11
v_call: TRBV30
d_call: NA
cdr3_nt: TGTGCCTGGAGTCTCTTAGATACGCAGTATTTT
cdr3_aa: CAWSLLDTQYF

j_call: TRBJ1-2
clone_size: NA
cdr3_length: 15
v_call: TRBV2
d_call: NA
cdr3_nt: TGTGCCAGCAGTGAAGAAGGAGGGGCTAACTATGGCTACACCTTC
cdr3_aa: CASSEEGGANYGYTF

j_call: TRBJ1-1
clone_size: few
cdr3_length: 17
v_call: TRBV27
d_call: TRBD1
cdr3_nt: TGTGCCAGCAGGAAGATACGGACAGGGTCAATGAACACTGAAGCTTTCTTT
cdr3_aa: CASRKIRTGSMNTEAFF

j_call: TRBJ2-1
clone_size: NA
cdr3_length: 15
v_call: TRBV6-5
d_call: TRBD2
cdr3_nt: TGTGCCAGCAGTTCACTAGCGGGGGGGCCCAATGAGCAGTTCTTC
cdr3_aa: CASSSLAGGPNEQFF

j_call: TRBJ2-7
clone_size: NA
cdr3_length: 11
v_call: TRBV27
d_call: NA
cdr3_nt: TGTGCCAGCAGCAGGGGTACCGAGCAGTACTTC
cdr3_aa: CASSRGTEQYF

j_call: TRBJ2-2
clone_size: once
cdr3_length: 16
v_call: TRBV5-1
d_call: TRBD1
cdr3_nt: TGCGCCAGCAGCTTGTCTGTGTTACAGGGGACCGGGGAGCTGTTTTTT
cdr3_aa: CASSLSVLQGTGELFF

j_call: TRBJ2-3
clone_size: NA
cdr3_length: 16
v_call: TRBV4-2
d_call: NA
cdr3_nt: TGTGCCAGCAGCCACGGCTACGGCGGGAGCACAGATACGCAGTATTTT
cdr3_aa: CASSHGYGGSTDTQYF

j_call: TRBJ1-1
clone_size: NA
cdr3_length: 13
v_call: TRBV30
d_call: TRBD1
cdr3_nt: TGTGCCTGGAGGGACAGGGAGAGACCTGAAGCTTTCTTT
cdr3_aa: CAWRDRERPEAFF

j_call: TRBJ2-1
clone_size: few
cdr3_length: 16
v_call: TRBV5-4
d_call: TRBD2
cdr3_nt: TGTGCCAGCAGCTTGGCCTCTAGCGGGGGGGCCTATGAGCAGTTCTTC
cdr3_aa: CASSLASSGGAYEQFF

j_call: TRBJ2-5
clone_size: NA
cdr3_length: 16
v_call: TRBV5-4
d_call: NA
cdr3_nt: TGTGCCAGCAGCCAGGACGTAGCGGCGGGTGGGGAGACCCAGTACTTC
cdr3_aa: CASSQDVAAGGETQYF

j_call: TRBJ1-1
clone_size: NA
cdr3_length: 13
v_call: TRBV7-3
d_call: TRBD1
cdr3_nt: TGTGCCAGCAGTCGGGACAGGGGTTGCCCAGCTTTCTTT
cdr3_aa: CASSRDRGCPAFF

j_call: TRBJ1-2
clone_size: few
cdr3_length: 19
v_call: TRBV28
d_call: NA
cdr3_nt: TGTGCCAGCAGGCTCGCCCTTGGGGAGGGTGTGGGGTCTAACTATGGCTACACCTTC
cdr3_aa: CASRLALGEGVGSNYGYTF

j_call: TRBJ2-7
clone_size: few
cdr3_length: 15
v_call: TRBV18
d_call: NA
cdr3_nt: TGTGCCAGCTCACCACCACCGGGAACTTCCTACGAGCAGTACTTC
cdr3_aa: CASSPPPGTSYEQYF

j_call: TRBJ1-5
clone_size: few
cdr3_length: 13
v_call: TRBV25-1
d_call: NA
cdr3_nt: TGTGCCAGCAGTGAGACTCATAATCAGCCCCAGCATTTT
cdr3_aa: CASSETHNQPQHF

j_call: TRBJ1-2
clone_size: once
cdr3_length: 14
v_call: TRBV7-9
d_call: NA
cdr3_nt: TGTGCCAGCGGGACACAGGAAACTAACTATGGCTACACCTTC
cdr3_aa: CASGTQETNYGYTF

j_call: TRBJ1-2
clone_size: NA
cdr3_length: 16
v_call: TRBV30
d_call: NA
cdr3_nt: TGTGCCTGGAGAATCGGACAACTCAGGGCTAACTATGGCTACACCTTC
cdr3_aa: CAWRIGQLRANYGYTF

j_call: TRBJ2-3
clone_size: NA
cdr3_length: 14
v_call: TRBV5-1
d_call: TRBD2
cdr3_nt: TGCGCCAGCCGGGAGCGGGGGGACACAGATACGCAGTATTTT
cdr3_aa: CASRERGDTDTQYF

j_call: TRBJ1-1
clone_size: NA
cdr3_length: 16
v_call: TRBV12-5
d_call: NA
cdr3_nt: TGTGCTAGTTCATGGGGGGGAGGGGGAATGAACACCGAAGCTTTCTTT
cdr3_aa: CASSWGGGGMNTEAFF

j_call: TRBJ1-1
clone_size: NA
cdr3_length: 16
v_call: TRBV5-8
d_call: NA
cdr3_nt: TGTGCCAGCAGCTTGGTCTGGCGGGGGGGAGGCACTGAAGCTTTCTTT
cdr3_aa: CASSLVWRGGGTEAFF

j_call: TRBJ1-4
clone_size: NA
cdr3_length: 14
v_call: TRBV5-1
d_call: NA
cdr3_nt: TGCGCCAGCAGGGTACAGGGTACAGGTGAAAAACTGTTTTTT
cdr3_aa: CASRVQGTGEKLFF

j_call: TRBJ1-2
clone_size: NA
cdr3_length: 13
v_call: TRBV5-1
d_call: TRBD1
cdr3_nt: TGCGCCAGCAGCTCGGGGACAGATTATGGCTACACCTTC
cdr3_aa: CASSSGTDYGYTF

j_call: TRBJ1-5
clone_size: once
cdr3_length: 13
v_call: TRBV2
d_call: TRBD1
cdr3_nt: TGTGCCAGCAGAGGACAGGGTAGTCAGCCCCAGCATTTT
cdr3_aa: CASRGQGSQPQHF

j_call: TRBJ2-1
clone_size: NA
cdr3_length: 18
v_call: TRBV5-5
d_call: TRBD2
cdr3_nt: TGTGCCAGCAGCTTCTCGGGACTAGCGGGAGGCTCCTACAATGAGCAGTTCTTC
cdr3_aa: CASSFSGLAGGSYNEQFF

j_call: TRBJ1-2
clone_size: NA
cdr3_length: 13
v_call: TRBV27
d_call: NA
cdr3_nt: TGTGCCAGCAGAAGGCAGGGAAGTTATGGCTACACCTTC
cdr3_aa: CASRRQGSYGYTF

j_call: TRBJ2-7
clone_size: NA
cdr3_length: 13
v_call: TRBV2
d_call: NA
cdr3_nt: TGTGCCAGCCGCCGGGGAATCTCCTACGAGCAGTACTTC
cdr3_aa: CASRRGISYEQYF

j_call: TRBJ2-3
clone_size: NA
cdr3_length: 19
v_call: TRBV10-3
d_call: TRBD2
cdr3_nt: TGTGCCATCAGTGAGTTCGGTCGTCCAGCGGGGGGCTCCACAGATACGCAGTATTTT
cdr3_aa: CAISEFGRPAGGSTDTQYF

j_call: TRBJ2-7
clone_size: NA
cdr3_length: 13
v_call: TRBV5-8
d_call: NA
cdr3_nt: TGTGCCAGCAGCTTGGGAGGGGGTTACGAGCAGTACTTC
cdr3_aa: CASSLGGGYEQYF